The sequence of this T cell receptor (beta chain) was determined in a study of T cell clones after liver transplantation. Looking at the study overall: Blood was drawn pre-transplant, before withdrawal, and after full or failed withdrawal.

Remarks on this clone: Its antigen remains unidentified.

This CDR3 spans 12 amino acids. Germline-derived CDR1 and CDR2 are GTSNPN and SVGIG (reference sequence). The ends were cut back, 3 bases at V and 10 bases at J, with 13 bases in the middle. Sequencing used immunoSEQ multiplex PCR; TCRdb keeps in-frame clones, though not all of them. The data contain approximately 75,000 clones, 80% of them singletons. General study findings and limits: Rather than being deleted, graft donor-reactive T cells may have moved into the graft.

This specimen consisted of CD4+ T cells from blood, obtained 12 months after liver transplant. The receptor comes from a human patient who received a liver transplant. T cells may partly derive from the graft donor. The chain has TRBV30 and TRBJ2-1; D is unresolved. CDR3 amino acids: CAWSLINREQFF. As DNA, the CDR3 is TGTGCCTGGAGCCTAATAAACAGAGAGCAGTTCTTC.